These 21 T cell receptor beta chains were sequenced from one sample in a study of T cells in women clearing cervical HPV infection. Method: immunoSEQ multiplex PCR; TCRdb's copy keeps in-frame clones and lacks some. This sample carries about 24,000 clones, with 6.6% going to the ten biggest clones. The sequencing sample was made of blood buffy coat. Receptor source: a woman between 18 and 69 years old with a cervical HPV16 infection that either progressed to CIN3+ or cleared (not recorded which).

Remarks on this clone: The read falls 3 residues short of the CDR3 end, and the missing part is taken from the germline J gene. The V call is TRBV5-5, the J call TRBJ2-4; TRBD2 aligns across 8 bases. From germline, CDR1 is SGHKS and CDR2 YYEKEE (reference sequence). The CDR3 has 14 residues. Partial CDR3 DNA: TGTGCCAGCACCCAGCCGGGACTAGGGGAGACT. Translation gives CASTQPGLGET. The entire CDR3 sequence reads CASTQPGLGETQYF.

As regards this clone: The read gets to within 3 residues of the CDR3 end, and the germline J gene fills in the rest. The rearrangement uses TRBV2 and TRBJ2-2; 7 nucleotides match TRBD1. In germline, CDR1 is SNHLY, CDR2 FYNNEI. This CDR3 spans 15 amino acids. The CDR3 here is CASIRTGRNNSPLFF. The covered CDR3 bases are TGTGCCAGCATCCGGACAGGTCGGAATAATTCACCG.

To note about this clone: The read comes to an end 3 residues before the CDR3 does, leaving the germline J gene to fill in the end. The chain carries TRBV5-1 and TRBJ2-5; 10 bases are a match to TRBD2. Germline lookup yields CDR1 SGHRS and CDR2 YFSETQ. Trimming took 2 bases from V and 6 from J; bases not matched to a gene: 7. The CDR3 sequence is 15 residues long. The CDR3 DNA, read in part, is TGCGCCAGCAGCTTCGGAGCGGGAGGGCCGCAGACC. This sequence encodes CASSFGAGGPQT. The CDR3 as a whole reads CASSFGAGGPQTQYF.

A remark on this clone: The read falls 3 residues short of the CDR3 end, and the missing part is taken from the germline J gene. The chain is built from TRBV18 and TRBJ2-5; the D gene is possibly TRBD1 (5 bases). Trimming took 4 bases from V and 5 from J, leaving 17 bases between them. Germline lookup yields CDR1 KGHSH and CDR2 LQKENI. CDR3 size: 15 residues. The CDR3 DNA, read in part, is TGTGCCAGCTCACTTAACCGGGCCTCAGGGGAGACC. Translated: CASSLNRASGET. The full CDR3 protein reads CASSLNRASGETQYF. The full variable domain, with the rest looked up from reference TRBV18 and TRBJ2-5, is NAGVMQNPRHLVRRRGQEARLRCSPMKGHSHVYWYRQLPEEGLKFMVYLQKENIIDESGMPKERFSAEFPKEGPSILRIQQVVRGDSAAYFCASSLNRASGETQYFGPGTRLLVL.

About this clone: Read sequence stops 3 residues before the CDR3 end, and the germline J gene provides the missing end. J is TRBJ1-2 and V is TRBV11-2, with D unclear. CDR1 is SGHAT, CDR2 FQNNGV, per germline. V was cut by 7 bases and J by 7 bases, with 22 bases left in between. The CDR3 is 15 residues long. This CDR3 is CASTQYPEGPSGYTF. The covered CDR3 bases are TGTGCCAGCACTCAATACCCGGAGGGTCCCAGTGGC.

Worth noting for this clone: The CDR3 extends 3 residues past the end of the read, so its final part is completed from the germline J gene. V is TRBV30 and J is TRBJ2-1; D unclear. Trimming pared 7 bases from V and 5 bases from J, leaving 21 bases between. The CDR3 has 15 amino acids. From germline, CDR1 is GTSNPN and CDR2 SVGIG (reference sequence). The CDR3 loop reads CAFPTDSNRNNEQFF. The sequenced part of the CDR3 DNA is TGTGCCTTTCCAACCGATAGTAACAGAAACAATGAG.

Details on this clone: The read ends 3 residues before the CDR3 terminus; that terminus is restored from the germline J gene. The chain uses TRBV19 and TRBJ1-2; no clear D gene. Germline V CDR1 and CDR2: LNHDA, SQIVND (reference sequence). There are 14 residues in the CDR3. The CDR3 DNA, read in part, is TGTGCCAGTAGTAGGTCACGGTACACAGATACC. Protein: CASSRSRYTDT. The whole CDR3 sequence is CASSRSRYTDTYTF.

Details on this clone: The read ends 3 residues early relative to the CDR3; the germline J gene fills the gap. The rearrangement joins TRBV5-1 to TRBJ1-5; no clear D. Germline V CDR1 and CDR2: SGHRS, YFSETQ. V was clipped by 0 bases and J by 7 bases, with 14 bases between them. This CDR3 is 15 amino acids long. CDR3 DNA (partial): TGCGCCAGCAGCTTGGGGGCAGGAACCCCACAGCCC. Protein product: CASSLGAGTPQP. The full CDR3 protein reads CASSLGAGTPQPQHF.

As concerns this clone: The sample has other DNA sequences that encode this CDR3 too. This chain's CDR3 is CASSIRGSGANVLTF. The sequenced part of the CDR3 DNA is TGTGCCAGTAGCATTAGGGGGTCTGGGGCCAACGTC. J is TRBJ2-6 and V is TRBV19, with D perhaps TRBD1 (6 bases). Read coverage stops 3 residues before the CDR3 terminus; the germline J gene supplies the remainder. CDR3 length: 15 amino acids. Trimming removed 6 bases at V and 1 base at J, with 10 bases between. Germline V gene sequence: CDR1 LNHDA, CDR2 SQIVND (reference sequence).

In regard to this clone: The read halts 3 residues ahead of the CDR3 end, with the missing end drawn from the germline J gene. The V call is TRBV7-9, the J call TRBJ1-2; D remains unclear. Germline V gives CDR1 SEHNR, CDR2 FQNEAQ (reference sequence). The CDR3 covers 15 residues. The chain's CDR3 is CASSLAPTNTDTYTF. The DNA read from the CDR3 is TGTGCCAGCAGCTTAGCTCCGACTAACACAGATACC.

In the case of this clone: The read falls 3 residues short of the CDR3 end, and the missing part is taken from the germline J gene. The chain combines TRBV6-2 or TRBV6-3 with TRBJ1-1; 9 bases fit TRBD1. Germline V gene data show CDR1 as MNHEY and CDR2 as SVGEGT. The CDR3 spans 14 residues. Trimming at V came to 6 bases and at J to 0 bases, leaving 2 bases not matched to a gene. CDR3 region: CASRWTGVNTEAFF. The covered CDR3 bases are TGTGCCAGCAGGTGGACAGGGGTGAACACTGAA.

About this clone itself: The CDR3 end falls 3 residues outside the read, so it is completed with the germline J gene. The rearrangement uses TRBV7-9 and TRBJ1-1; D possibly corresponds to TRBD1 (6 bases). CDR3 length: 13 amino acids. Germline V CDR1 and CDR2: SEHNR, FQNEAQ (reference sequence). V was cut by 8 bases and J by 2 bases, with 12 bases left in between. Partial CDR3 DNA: TGTGCCAGCCGACCAGGGGATAACACTGAA. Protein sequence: CASRPGDNTE. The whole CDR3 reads CASRPGDNTEAFF.

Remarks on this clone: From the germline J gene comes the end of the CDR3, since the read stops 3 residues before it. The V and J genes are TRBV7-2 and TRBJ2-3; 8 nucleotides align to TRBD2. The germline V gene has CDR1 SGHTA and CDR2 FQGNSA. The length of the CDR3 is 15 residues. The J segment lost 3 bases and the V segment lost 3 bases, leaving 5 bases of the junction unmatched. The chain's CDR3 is CASSLVASGTDTQYF. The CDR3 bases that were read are TGTGCCAGCAGCTTGGTGGCTAGCGGGACAGATACG.

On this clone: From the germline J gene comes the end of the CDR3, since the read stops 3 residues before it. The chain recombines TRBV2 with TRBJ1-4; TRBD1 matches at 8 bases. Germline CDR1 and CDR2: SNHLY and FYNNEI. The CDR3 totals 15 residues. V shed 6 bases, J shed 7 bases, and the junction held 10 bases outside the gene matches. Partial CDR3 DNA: TGTGCCAGCAGGACAGGGGCAGGGGGAGTTGAAAAA. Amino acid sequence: CASRTGAGGVEK. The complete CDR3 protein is CASRTGAGGVEKLFF.

CDR3 amino acids: CATRRAGEGYEQYF. CDR3 bases read: TGTGCCACCAGAAGAGCGGGAGAGGGATACGAG. The J gene is TRBJ2-7, the V gene TRBV19; 8 bases agree with TRBD2. The read is 3 residues too short to cover the CDR3 end, so that end is filled in from the germline J gene. CDR1 and CDR2 from the germline V gene are LNHDA and SQIVND (reference sequence). The J segment lost 4 bases and the V segment lost 10 bases, leaving 12 bases of the junction unmatched. This CDR3 is 14 amino acids long.

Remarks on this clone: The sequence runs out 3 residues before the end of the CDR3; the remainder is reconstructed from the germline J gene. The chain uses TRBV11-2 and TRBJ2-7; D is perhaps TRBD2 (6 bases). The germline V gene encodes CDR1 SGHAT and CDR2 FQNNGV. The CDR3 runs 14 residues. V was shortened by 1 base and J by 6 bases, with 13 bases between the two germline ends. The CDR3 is CASSLAAGRFEQYF. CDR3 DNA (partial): TGTGCCAGCAGCTTAGCGGCAGGGAGGTTCGAG. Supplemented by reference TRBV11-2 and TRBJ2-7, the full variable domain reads EAGVAQSPRYKIIEKRQSVAFWCNPISGHATLYWYQQILGQGPKLLIQFQNNGVVDDSQLPKDRFSAERLKGVDSTLKIQPAKLEDSAVYLCASSLAAGRFEQYFGPGTRLTVT.

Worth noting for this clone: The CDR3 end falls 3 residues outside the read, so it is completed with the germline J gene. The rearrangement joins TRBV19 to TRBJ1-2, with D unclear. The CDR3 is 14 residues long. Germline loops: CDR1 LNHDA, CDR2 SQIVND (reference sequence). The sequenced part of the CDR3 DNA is TGTGCCAGTACCCCGTTTAGCGGGAGTAACGAC. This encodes CASTPFSGSND. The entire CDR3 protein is CASTPFSGSNDYTF. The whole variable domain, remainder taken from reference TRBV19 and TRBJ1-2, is DGGITQSPKYLFRKEGQNVTLSCEQNLNHDAMYWYRQDPGQGLRLIYYSQIVNDFQKGDIAEGYSVSREKKESFPLTVTSAQKNPTAFYLCASTPFSGSNDYTFGSGTRLTVV.

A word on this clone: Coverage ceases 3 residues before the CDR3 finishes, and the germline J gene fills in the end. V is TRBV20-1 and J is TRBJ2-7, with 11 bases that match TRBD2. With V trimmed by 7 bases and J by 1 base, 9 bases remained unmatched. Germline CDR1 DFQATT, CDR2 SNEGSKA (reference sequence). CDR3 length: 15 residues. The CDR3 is CSGQFGTSGSYEQYF. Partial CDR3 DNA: TGCAGTGGCCAGTTTGGGACTAGCGGTTCCTACGAG.

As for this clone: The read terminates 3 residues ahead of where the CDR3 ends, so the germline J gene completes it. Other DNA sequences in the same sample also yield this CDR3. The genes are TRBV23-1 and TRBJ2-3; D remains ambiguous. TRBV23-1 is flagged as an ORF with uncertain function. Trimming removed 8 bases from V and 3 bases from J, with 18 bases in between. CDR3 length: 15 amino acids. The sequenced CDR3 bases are TGCGCCAGCCCTAAGACAAAATGCTGTACAGATACG. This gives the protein CASPKTKCCTDT. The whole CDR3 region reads CASPKTKCCTDTQYF.

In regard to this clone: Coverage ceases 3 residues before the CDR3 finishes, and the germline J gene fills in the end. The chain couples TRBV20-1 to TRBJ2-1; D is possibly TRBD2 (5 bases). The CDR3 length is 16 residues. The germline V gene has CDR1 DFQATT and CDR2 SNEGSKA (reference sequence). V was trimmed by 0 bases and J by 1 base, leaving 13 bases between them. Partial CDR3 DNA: TGCAGTGCTAGAGATCGGGTAGCGAGGTCCTACAATGAG. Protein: CSARDRVARSYNE. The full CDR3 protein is CSARDRVARSYNEQFF.

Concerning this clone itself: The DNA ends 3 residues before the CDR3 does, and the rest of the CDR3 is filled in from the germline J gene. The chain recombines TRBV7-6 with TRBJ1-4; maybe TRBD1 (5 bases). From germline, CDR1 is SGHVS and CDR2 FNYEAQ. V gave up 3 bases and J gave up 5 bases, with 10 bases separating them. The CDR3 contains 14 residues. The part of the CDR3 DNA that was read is TGTGCCAGCAGCTTTAGGCAGGGAAATGAAAAA. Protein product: CASSFRQGNEK. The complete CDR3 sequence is CASSFRQGNEKLFF.